Presented here are 27 T cell receptor beta chains from one specimen sequenced in a study of early T cells in non-severe SARS-CoV-2 infection. TCRdb re-analysed the 5' RACE reads in MiXCR, keeping a single row per CDR3 protein. The table lists 45,000 or so distinct CDR3 sequences, around 9.9% of them singletons. Source material: whole blood. These receptors all come from an adult who was a healthcare worker with PCR-confirmed SARS-CoV-2 infection or an uninfected control (not recorded which).

This clonotype has a count of ten or more. The chain has TRBV9 and TRBJ2-7; unclear D gene. CDR1 and CDR2 from the germline V gene are SGDLS and YYNGEE. V dropped 6 bases and J dropped 4 bases, with 8 bases sitting between them. This CDR3 is 11 amino acids long. CDR3 sequence reads: CASISLYEQYF. The CDR3 DNA is TGTGCCAGCATTAGTCTTTACGAGCAGTACTTC.

V is TRBV6-2 or TRBV6-3 and J is TRBJ2-3; D call uncertain. Trimming shortened V by 2 bases and J by 5 bases, and 11 bases separated the two germline ends. Germline V gene lookup returns CDR1 MNHEY and CDR2 SVGEGT. This CDR3 has 14 amino acids. The DNA for the CDR3 is TGTGCCAGCAGTTACCGCCCTTGGGGAGATACGCAGTATTTT. Its translation is CASSYRPWGDTQYF.

This clonotype is medium-sized within its sample. The chain links TRBV6-5 to TRBJ2-3; D not certain. The V gene lost 2 bases and the J gene lost 1 base, with 10 bases spanning the gap. Per the germline V gene, CDR1 is MNHEY and CDR2 is SVGAGI. The CDR3 runs 15 residues. CDR3 loop: CASSYARLGTDTQYF. CDR3 sequence (DNA): TGTGCCAGCAGTTACGCGAGGCTGGGCACAGATACGCAGTATTTT.

V gene TRBV29-1 combines with J gene TRBJ1-1; D is uncertain. CDR3 length: 14 residues. With 4 bases removed from V and 0 bases from J, the gap between germline ends came to 12 bases. Germline V gene lookup returns CDR1 SQVTM and CDR2 ANQGSEA. In DNA, the CDR3 is TGCAGCGTTGGTAACAGACCGATGAACACTGAAGCTTTCTTT. Amino acid sequence: CSVGNRPMNTEAFF.

The gene calls are TRBV6-6 and TRBJ2-4; 9 nucleotides match TRBD2. Germline-derived CDR1 and CDR2 are MNHNY and SVGAGI (reference sequence). This CDR3 comprises 14 residues. The V and J ends lost 5 bases and 8 bases, in that order; junction bases with no gene match: 7. CDR3 nucleotides: TGTGCCAGCAGTCCAGGGACTAGCAGCTACATTCAGTACTTC. Its translation: CASSPGTSSYIQYF.

V usage is TRBV6-2 or TRBV6-3 and J usage is TRBJ2-7, with D perhaps TRBD2 (6 bases). V lost 2 bases and J lost 6, with 20 bases in between. The CDR3 covers 16 residues. Germline-derived CDR1 and CDR2 are MNHEY and SVGEGT. The CDR3 DNA sequence: TGTGCCAGCAGTTACCTCCAGGGACTCGGCCTCCTCGAGCAGTACTTC. This sequence encodes CASSYLQGLGLLEQYF.

This clonotype was seen many times. The V gene is TRBV19, the J gene TRBJ1-4; D unresolved. This CDR3 is 15 amino acids long. Per the germline V gene, CDR1 is LNHDA and CDR2 is SQIVND (reference sequence). V shed 6 bases and J shed 5 bases, with 16 bases lying between them. This chain's CDR3 is CASREGIRPNEKLFF. In DNA, the CDR3 is TGTGCCAGTAGGGAAGGAATAAGGCCAAATGAAAAACTGTTTTTT.

This clonotype appeared a few times. A clone one base away is much larger, so this may be a read error. The CDR3 reads CASSRDRYTGELFF. DNA for the CDR3: TGTGCCAGCAGCCGGGACAGATACACCGGGGAGCTGTTTTTT. The J gene is TRBJ2-2, the V gene TRBV7-7; 7 nucleotides align to TRBD1. The CDR3 runs 14 residues. Germline assignment: CDR1 SSHAT and CDR2 FNYEAQ (reference sequence). V trimming: 5 bases; J trimming: 3 bases; junction bases outside the gene matches: 3.

This clonotype occurred a few times. An end of the junction differs from the germline gene, which may be a read error. This chain joins TRBV20-1 and TRBJ1-2; D is undetermined. Germline CDR1 DFQATT, CDR2 SNEGSKA (reference sequence). This CDR3 region has 13 residues. The CDR3 DNA sequence: TGCAGTGCTAGACGGACCGGTAGAAGTGAGGAGGACTTC. It specifies CSARRTGRSEEDF.

This clonotype was seen a few times. The chain carries TRBV7-6 and TRBJ2-5; perhaps TRBD2 as D (6 bases). The CDR3 consists of 16 residues. Trimming removed 4 bases at V and 6 bases at J, with 21 bases between. From germline, CDR1 is SGHVS and CDR2 FNYEAQ. CDR3 protein: CASSSSPGGRLKTQYF. The CDR3 DNA reads TGTGCCAGCAGCTCGAGTCCCGGGGGAAGGTTAAAGACCCAGTACTTC. Complete variable domain (other parts from reference TRBV7-6 and TRBJ2-5): GAGVSQSPRYKVTKRGQDVALRCDPISGHVSLYWYRQALGQGPEFLTYFNYEAQQDKSGLPNDRFSAERPEGSISTLTIQRTEQRDSAMYRCASSSSPGGRLKTQYFGPGTRLLVL.

This clonotype was counted a few times. The chain combines TRBV12-3 or TRBV12-4 with TRBJ2-7; D is ambiguous. Trimming took 5 bases from V and 3 from J, leaving 8 bases between them. The CDR3 totals 12 residues. The CDR3 DNA reads TGTGCCAGCAGTCCGCAGGTCTACGAGCAGTACTTC. This sequence encodes CASSPQVYEQYF.

This clonotype was counted a few times. This chain joins TRBV9 and TRBJ2-2, with D unclear. The V gene's germline CDR1 is SGDLS and CDR2 YYNGEE. The V and J ends lost 3 bases and 4 bases respectively, with 10 bases between them. CDR3 size: 14 residues. Here the CDR3 reads CASSASFGTGELFF. Written as DNA, the CDR3 is TGTGCCAGCAGCGCTAGTTTTGGCACCGGGGAGCTGTTTTTT.

This clonotype was picked up a small number of times. The chain links TRBV12-3 or TRBV12-4 to TRBJ2-1; D perhaps matches TRBD2 (5 bases). The length of the CDR3 is 16 residues. The germline V and J ends were trimmed by 5 bases and 0 bases, with 14 bases remaining between them. The CDR3 here is CASSAAGQSSYNEQFF. In nucleotides, the CDR3 is TGTGCCAGCAGTGCCGCGGGTCAAAGCTCCTACAATGAGCAGTTCTTC.

This sequence joins TRBV7-8 and TRBJ1-1; D might be TRBD1 (6 bases). The germline V and J ends were trimmed by 1 base and 2 bases, with 8 bases remaining between them. Germline CDR1 and CDR2: SGHVS and FQNEAQ. There are 14 residues in the CDR3. This chain's CDR3 is CASSLVDSNTEAFF. In DNA form, the CDR3 reads TGTGCCAGCAGCTTAGTGGACAGTAACACTGAAGCTTTCTTT.

The chain combines TRBV7-2 with TRBJ2-7; TRBD1 is a possible D gene (5 bases). Looked up from germline, CDR1 is SGHTA and CDR2 is FQGNSA. The CDR3 spans 14 residues. Trimming cost V 1 base and J 5 bases, with 12 bases left between them. CDR3 residues: CASSLDRGWDEQYF. The CDR3 region has the DNA TGTGCCAGCAGCTTAGATAGGGGCTGGGACGAGCAGTACTTC. Complete variable domain (other parts from reference TRBV7-2 and TRBJ2-7): GAGVSQSPSNKVTEKGKDVELRCDPISGHTALYWYRQSLGQGLEFLIYFQGNSAPDKSGLPSDRFSAERTGGSVSTLTIQRTQQEDSAVYLCASSLDRGWDEQYFGPGTRLTVT.

The sample holds many counts of this clonotype. The chain carries TRBV29-1 and TRBJ1-1; D is possibly TRBD1 (6 bases). Trimming stripped 5 bases from V and 3 bases from J, with 13 bases between. Germline-derived CDR1 and CDR2 are SQVTM and ANQGSEA. This CDR3 region has 13 residues. CDR3 residues: CSVTGIMDTEAFF. The CDR3 DNA follows: TGCAGCGTTACAGGGATAATGGACACTGAAGCTTTCTTT.

This clonotype has a handful of counts. This sequence joins TRBV25-1 and TRBJ2-3, with D uncertain. The CDR3 is 14 residues long. V lost 7 bases, J lost 4 bases, and 15 bases lay in between. Germline V lookup: CDR1 MGHDK, CDR2 SYGVNS. The CDR3 spells CASKNSQWADTQYF. For the CDR3, the DNA is TGTGCCAGCAAAAACTCTCAATGGGCAGATACGCAGTATTTT.

This clonotype was seen more than once but under ten times. The chain carries TRBV2 and TRBJ2-3, with D maybe TRBD1 (5 bases). The germline V gene has CDR1 SNHLY and CDR2 FYNNEI. The CDR3 has 15 amino acids. Trimming took 4 bases from V and 0 from J, leaving 11 bases between them. CDR3 residues: CASSAQGTSTDTQYF. Here the CDR3 DNA reads TGTGCCAGCAGTGCTCAGGGAACTAGCACAGATACGCAGTATTTT.

This clonotype was observed many times. The chain has TRBV18 and TRBJ1-1; possible D gene TRBD1, 6 bases. This CDR3 is built from 13 residues. The V and J ends lost 6 bases and 4 bases respectively, with 12 bases between them. CDR1 KGHSH and CDR2 LQKENI come from the germline V gene. CDR3 sequence (DNA): TGTGCCAGCTCGGAGGAGGGGGGCACTGAAGCTTTCTTT. It codes for CASSEEGGTEAFF. Drawing the rest from reference TRBV18 and TRBJ1-1, the complete variable domain is NAGVMQNPRHLVRRRGQEARLRCSPMKGHSHVYWYRQLPEEGLKFMVYLQKENIIDESGMPKERFSAEFPKEGPSILRIQQVVRGDSAAYFCASSEEGGTEAFFGQGTRLTVV.

Points on this clonotype: At one end, the junction sequence differs from germline, possibly due to a read error. The J gene is TRBJ2-3, the V gene TRBV5-6; D is unresolved. The CDR3 consists of 16 residues. Germline lookup yields CDR1 SGHDT and CDR2 YYEEEE. The CDR3 is CVSSLQVVGSTDTQYF. In nucleotides, the CDR3 is TGTGTCAGCAGCCTCCAGGTGGTGGGTAGCACAGATACGCAGTATTTT.

This clonotype was seen at least ten times. The chain recombines TRBV3-1 with TRBJ2-5, with D uncertain. V was shortened by 0 bases and J by 9 bases, with 8 bases between the two germline ends. The CDR3 has 12 amino acids. CDR1 LGHDT and CDR2 YNNKEL come from the germline V gene (reference sequence). The CDR3 nucleotides are TGTGCCAGCAGCCAAGATCCAGGATCCCAGTACTTC. It translates to CASSQDPGSQYF.

This clonotype was seen only a few times. The chain carries TRBV30 and TRBJ1-2; possible D gene TRBD1, 5 bases. This CDR3 contains 12 residues. The V end was cut by 3 bases, the J end by 8 bases, with 13 bases between. The V gene's germline CDR1 is GTSNPN and CDR2 SVGIG (reference sequence). CDR3 nucleotides: TGTGCCTGGAGCCAAGGGGTGGGAGGCTACACCTTC. Translation: CAWSQGVGGYTF.

This clonotype turned up a few times. The chain has TRBV20-1 and TRBJ2-5, with D tentatively TRBD1 (5 bases). The CDR3 runs 12 residues. The germline V and J ends were trimmed by 5 bases and 1 base, with 8 bases remaining between them. Germline V gene sequence: CDR1 DFQATT, CDR2 SNEGSKA (reference sequence). The CDR3 nucleotides read TGCAGTGCTGACCAGGGCCAAGAGACCCAGTACTTC. This encodes CSADQGQETQYF.

The count of this clonotype is one. V gene TRBV6-4 combines with J gene TRBJ2-3; 7 bases are a match to TRBD2. V dropped 5 bases and J dropped 2; count of bases not matched to a gene: 4. The CDR3 is made up of 14 amino acids. The germline V gene has CDR1 MRHNA and CDR2 SNTAGT. The CDR3 reads CASSKTSATDTQYF. Here the CDR3 DNA reads TGTGCCAGCAGTAAAACTAGCGCCACAGATACGCAGTATTTT.

The rearrangement uses TRBV9 and TRBJ2-3, with TRBD1 matching 9 bases. Germline loops: CDR1 SGDLS, CDR2 YYNGEE. The CDR3 consists of 17 residues. The J segment lost 3 bases and the V segment lost 0 bases, leaving 8 bases of the junction unmatched. In DNA, the CDR3 is TGTGCCAGCAGCGTAGGTCGCCGGGACAGGGATACAGATACGCAGTATTTT. Translation: CASSVGRRDRDTDTQYF.

This clonotype was detected many times. The V call is TRBV10-3, the J call TRBJ2-3; 10 nucleotides match TRBD2. CDR3 length: 16 residues. V was clipped by 4 bases and J by 0 bases; unmatched bases: 4. Germline V gene data show CDR1 as ENHRY and CDR2 as SYGVKD. CDR3 protein: CAISGTSGASTDTQYF. DNA for the CDR3: TGTGCCATCAGTGGGACTAGCGGAGCTAGCACAGATACGCAGTATTTT.

This clonotype was detected many times. V is TRBV19 and J is TRBJ1-4; D gene unclear. The germline CDR1 and CDR2 sequences are LNHDA and SQIVND (reference sequence). The CDR3 is 13 residues long. Trimming took 5 bases from V and 3 from J, leaving 7 bases between them. Here the CDR3 reads CASSGMANEKLFF. CDR3 coding DNA: TGTGCCAGTAGTGGGATGGCTAATGAAAAACTGTTTTTT.